This TCR beta chain derives from a study of T cells after yellow fever vaccination. TCRdb re-called the 5' RACE reads with MiXCR, one entry per CDR3 protein. The profile shows about 300,000 distinct CDR3 sequences, 3% to 4.5% of them singletons. The CDR3 is 15 residues long. CDR1 is LGHNA, CDR2 YNFKEQ, per germline. Trimming cost V 4 bases and J 6 bases; bases outside gene matches: 7. J is TRBJ1-2 and V is TRBV4-2, with 11 positions matching TRBD1. The receptor was derived from a man between 18 and 29 years old who received the YFV17D yellow fever vaccine. The material sequenced was PBMCs, taken 5 days after the yellow fever booster vaccination. This CDR3 is CASSRDRGILNGYTF. The CDR3 DNA reads as TGTGCCAGCAGCCGGGACAGGGGGATACTAAATGGCTACACCTTC.